These T cell receptor beta chains were read from a single sample in a study of somatic mutations in cytotoxic T cells in rheumatoid arthritis. Only in-frame clones appear in the TCRdb table, and some are missing; sequencing was by immunoSEQ multiplex PCR. The sample lists about 5,500 clones, nearly 85% occurring once. Sequenced input: CD8+ T cells sorted from blood. The receptors were sampled from a woman aged 50 to 60 with rheumatoid arthritis. The conserved cysteine and the conserved F or W are not part of the CDR3 here.

v_call,j_call,cdr3_aa
TRBV23-1,TRBJ1-1,ASSHVRGENTEAF
TRBV7-2,TRBJ2-1,ASSSATGTPYNEQF
TRBV5-1,TRBJ2-5,ASSSVGGPETQY
TRBV6-5,TRBJ2-7,ASSDTGTGEQY
TRBV7-9,TRBJ2-1,ASSLQGNEQF
TRBV4-1,TRBJ2-7,ASSQEGLAPYEQY
TRBV30,TRBJ1-1,AWETGTGWASEAF
TRBV9,TRBJ2-2,ASSVGGGTGELF
TRBV9,TRBJ2-5,ASSVGTAEETQY
TRBV7-9,TRBJ2-3,ASSFGSTDTQY
TRBV6-5,TRBJ1-6,ASSDRDNSPLH
TRBV29-1,TRBJ1-2,SVGKGEDRFQGYGYT
TRBV6-1,TRBJ1-5,ASSVQGWVQPQH
TRBV19,TRBJ2-7,ASSSTRIGYEQY
TRBV10-3,TRBJ2-3,ASSGTSGTDTQY
TRBV5-6,TRBJ2-7,ASSEISYEQY
TRBV6-5,TRBJ2-7,ASTRLAGGRYEQY
TRBV27,NA,ASSLNTPGHEQY
TRBV4-1,TRBJ2-7,ASSPISGVPDEQY
TRBV7-9,TRBJ2-7,ASSLGSASGSYEQY
TRBV6-5,TRBJ2-5,ASSSAGGPHETQY
TRBV29-1,TRBJ2-7,SAGHSGEQY
TRBV9,TRBJ2-1,ASSVGGQGFNEQF
TRBV6-1,TRBJ2-5,ASGSPWEETQY
TRBV19,TRBJ1-2,ASSLQGGANYGYT
TRBV15,TRBJ2-1,ATSRSGSYTGNEQF
TRBV19,TRBJ2-7,ASSISSTSYEQY
TRBV15,TRBJ2-7,ATSRDRQTYEQY
TRBV10-2,TRBJ2-7,ASGESTSGIEQY
TRBV7-9,TRBJ2-3,ASSLGLGPWEGTDTQY
TRBV5-4,TRBJ2-4,ASSFSGDAQGVAKNIQY
TRBV7-9,TRBJ2-1,ASSFLSGGYNEQF